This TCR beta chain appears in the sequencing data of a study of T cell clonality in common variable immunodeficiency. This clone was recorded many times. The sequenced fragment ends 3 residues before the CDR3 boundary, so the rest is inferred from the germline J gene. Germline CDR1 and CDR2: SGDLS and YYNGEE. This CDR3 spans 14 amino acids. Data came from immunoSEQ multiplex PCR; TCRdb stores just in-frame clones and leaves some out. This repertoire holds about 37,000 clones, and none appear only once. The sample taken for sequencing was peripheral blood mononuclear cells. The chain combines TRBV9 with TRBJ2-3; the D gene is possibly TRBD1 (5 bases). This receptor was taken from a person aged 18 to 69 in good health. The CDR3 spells CASSAAPSQGTQYF. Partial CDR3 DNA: TGTGCCAGCAGCGCAGCCCCCAGCCAGGGAACG.